The T cell receptor (beta chain) under discussion was sequenced for a study of T-cell memory formation after mild COVID-19. For the study at large: TCR clusters largely stayed donor specific.

TCRdb fed the 5' RACE reads into MiXCR, producing one record per CDR3 protein. Here the sample spans under 300,000 distinct CDR3 sequences, roughly 15% being singletons. Regarding the study as a whole: The finding that pre-infection memory included some responding clones suggested that cross-reactive memory joined.

As regards this clonotype: Its antigen is not known.

The origin of this receptor is a man aged 18-30 years who had mild COVID-19 (a few samples of this study predate the infection). Cell type and time point are not known. The material sequenced was PBMCs or a T cell subset sorted from them (not recorded which).

CDR3 protein: CASSQAVAAADVNTEAFF. CDR3 coding DNA: TGCGCCAGCAGCCAAGCGGTCGCAGCGGCGGACGTGAACACTGAAGCTTTCTTT. This chain joins TRBV4-1 and TRBJ1-1; D is uncertain. Germline V gene lookup returns CDR1 MGHRA and CDR2 YSYEKL. Trimming took 1 base from V and 0 from J, leaving 18 bases between them. The CDR3 runs to 18 residues.